Each of the 9 T cell receptor beta chains below was sequenced from the same sample in a study of blood T cell repertoires in COVID-19. Sequencing was performed with immunoSEQ multiplex PCR; in TCRdb, only in-frame clones are kept and a portion is missing. Here the sample spans around 70,000 clones, 88% being singletons. Sequencing was performed on peripheral blood. The source is a human donor in a cohort sampled during active COVID-19.

The V gene is TRBV13, the J gene TRBJ2-1; 7 nucleotides match TRBD2. The CDR3 spans 17 residues. V dropped 5 bases and J dropped 0; count of bases not matched to a gene: 10. Germline values: CDR1 PRHDT, CDR2 FYEKMQ (reference sequence). The DNA for the CDR3 is TGTGCCAGCAGCGCATCCAACGGGGGGAGCTCCTACAATGAGCAGTTCTTC. Translation: CASSASNGGSSYNEQFF. Supplemented by reference TRBV13 and TRBJ2-1, the full variable domain reads AAGVIQSPRHLIKEKRETATLKCYPIPRHDTVYWYQQGPGQDPQFLISFYEKMQSDKGSIPDRFSAQQFSDYHSELNMSSLELGDSALYFCASSASNGGSSYNEQFFGPGTRLTVL.

This sequence joins TRBV12-5 and TRBJ2-1, with a tentative D call TRBD2 (5 bases). Germline V gene lookup returns CDR1 LGHNT and CDR2 FRNRAP. Trimming left V 5 bases short and J 4 bases short, with 12 bases between. The CDR3 runs 14 residues. This chain's CDR3 is CASGPLRGYNEQFF. The CDR3 DNA reads TGTGCTAGTGGTCCCCTTCGGGGATACAATGAGCAGTTCTTC.

This clone has only a few counts. The chain links TRBV5-1 to TRBJ2-7, with no clear D. This CDR3 has 12 amino acids. Between the trimmed V and J ends, which lost 5 bases and 3 bases, there was a span of 9 bases. In germline, CDR1 is SGHRS, CDR2 YFSETQ. CDR3 sequence reads: CASRHDIYEQYF. CDR3 bases: TGCGCCAGCAGACACGACATCTACGAGCAGTACTTC.

V usage is TRBV11-2 and J usage is TRBJ2-7; 7 bases are shared with TRBD2. The length of the CDR3 is 15 residues. Germline V gene lookup returns CDR1 SGHAT and CDR2 FQNNGV. The V and J ends lost 5 bases and 6 bases, in that order; junction bases with no gene match: 13. The CDR3, as DNA: TGTGCCAGCAGCAAACTGGCGGGAGAAAACACCGAGCAGTACTTC. This gives the protein CASSKLAGENTEQYF.

The chain employs TRBV5-1 and TRBJ1-2; TRBD1 aligns across 8 bases. Germline V CDR1 and CDR2: SGHRS, YFSETQ. V shed 0 bases, J shed 3 bases, and the junction held 10 bases outside the gene matches. The CDR3 is made up of 17 amino acids. CDR3 amino acids: CASSLEAGGWLDYGYTF. The CDR3 nucleotides read TGCGCCAGCAGCTTGGAGGCAGGGGGCTGGTTAGACTATGGCTACACCTTC.

This chain connects TRBV4-3 to TRBJ2-3; 12 bases are shared with TRBD1. V lost 3 bases, J lost 2 bases, and 3 bases stayed unmatched. This CDR3 is 16 amino acids long. Germline values: CDR1 LGHNA, CDR2 YSLEER. The CDR3 sequence: CASSQGQGAITDTQYF. CDR3 DNA: TGCGCCAGCAGCCAGGGACAGGGGGCAATCACAGATACGCAGTATTTT.

This sequence joins TRBV13 and TRBJ1-1; D unclear. The length of the CDR3 is 13 residues. The germline gives CDR1 PRHDT, CDR2 FYEKMQ (reference sequence). The germline V and J ends were trimmed by 3 bases and 1 base, with 6 bases remaining between them. The CDR3 DNA sequence: TGTGCCAGCAGCTTGAGCCGGAACACTGAAGCTTTCTTT. This translates into CASSLSRNTEAFF.

V and J are TRBV2 and TRBJ2-7; D gene unclear. V was pared by 3 bases and J by 1 base, with 16 bases between. The CDR3 runs to 16 residues. Germline CDR1 is SNHLY and CDR2 is FYNNEI. CDR3 residues: CASSETPGLTSYEQYF. As DNA, the CDR3 is TGTGCCAGCAGTGAGACTCCGGGTCTAACTTCCTACGAGCAGTACTTC.

The V and J genes are TRBV12-3 or TRBV12-4 and TRBJ2-7; a weak D match, TRBD2 (5 bases). The CDR3 is 13 residues long. The ends were cut back, 2 bases at V and 2 bases at J, with 7 bases in the middle. The DNA for the CDR3 is TGTGCCAGCAGTTTATCTAGCACCTACGAGCAGTACTTC. Its protein product is CASSLSSTYEQYF.